The 5 T cell receptor beta chains below were found in one sample sequenced in a study of CD8+CD57+ T cells in acquired aplastic anemia. TCR beta VDJ and CDR3 profiles were obtained from a genomic DNA template. One entry per CDR3 protein, called by TCRdb with MiXCR from the reads. The sample yields about 210,000 distinct CDR3 sequences, about 37% seen once. The sample was sorted CD4+, CD8+, or CD8+CD57+ T cells (not recorded which) from PBMCs. These TCRs come from a human donor in good health, serving as a control.

This clonotype has a count of ten or more. The chain recombines TRBV10-3 with TRBJ1-6; D not resolved. Trimming shortened V by 3 bases and J by 0 bases, and 12 bases separated the two germline ends. The CDR3 has 17 amino acids. Per the germline V gene, CDR1 is ENHRY and CDR2 is SYGVKD. The CDR3 coding sequence is TGTGCCATCAGTGATTTATCTCCGAGCTCCTATAATTCACCCCTCCACTTT. Translated, it gives CAISDLSPSSYNSPLHF.

This clonotype was counted many times. The V gene is TRBV11-2, the J gene TRBJ1-2; 9 bases are a match to TRBD1. V was pared by 5 bases and J by 4 bases, with 11 bases of the junction left unmatched. This CDR3 has 16 amino acids. Germline loops: CDR1 SGHAT, CDR2 FQNNGV. For the CDR3, the DNA is TGTGCCAGCAGCGAGCTTCTTGGGGACAGGGTCTATGGCTACACCTTC. Its translation is CASSELLGDRVYGYTF. Variable domain in full (rest from reference TRBV11-2 and TRBJ1-2): EAGVAQSPRYKIIEKRQSVAFWCNPISGHATLYWYQQILGQGPKLLIQFQNNGVVDDSQLPKDRFSAERLKGVDSTLKIQPAKLEDSAVYLCASSELLGDRVYGYTFGSGTRLTVV.

The chain uses TRBV20-1 and TRBJ2-5; maybe TRBD1 (5 bases). This CDR3 has 12 residues. Trimming took 5 bases from V and 2 from J, leaving 9 bases between them. Germline V gives CDR1 DFQATT, CDR2 SNEGSKA (reference sequence). In nucleotides, the CDR3 is TGCAGTGCTGGGGCAGCGCAAGAGACCCAGTACTTC. Protein: CSAGAAQETQYF.

This chain uses TRBV25-1 with TRBJ2-7; TRBD1 agrees at 8 bases. The CDR3 contains 15 residues. V dropped 6 bases and J dropped 4; count of bases not matched to a gene: 11. The V gene's germline CDR1 is MGHDK and CDR2 SYGVNS. CDR3 protein: CASRTSDRGQYEQYF. CDR3 DNA sequence: TGTGCCAGCAGAACCTCCGACAGGGGCCAGTACGAGCAGTACTTC.

This clonotype was observed many times. The chain combines TRBV7-3 with TRBJ2-5; 8 bases line up with TRBD2. This CDR3 spans 15 amino acids. Looked up from germline, CDR1 is SGHTA and CDR2 is FQGTGA. V was pared by 5 bases and J by 2 bases, with 7 bases of the junction left unmatched. The CDR3 sequence: CASSVGGAQQETQYF. CDR3 DNA: TGTGCCAGCAGCGTCGGGGGGGCCCAGCAAGAGACCCAGTACTTC. Drawing the rest from reference TRBV7-3 and TRBJ2-5, the complete variable domain is GAGVSQTPSNKVTEKGKYVELRCDPISGHTALYWYRQSLGQGPEFLIYFQGTGAADDSGLPNDRFFAVRPEGSVSTLKIQRTERGDSAVYLCASSVGGAQQETQYFGPGTRLLVL.